This T cell receptor beta chain was sequenced in a study of T-cell reconstitution after alpha-beta-depleted transplantation in children. Regarding the study as a whole: T-cell numbers and diversity, one year after transplant, stemmed largely from T cells that were newly produced.

This clonotype was seen at least ten times. Its antigen is undetermined. A library of TCRbeta sequences, prepared with unique molecular identifiers, was generated. In TCRdb, the PCR reads were re-called with MiXCR into one record per CDR3 protein. The table records more than 400,000 distinct CDR3 sequences, approximately 42% of them present only once. The V gene's germline CDR1 is MNHEY and CDR2 SMNVEV (reference sequence). The CDR3 loop spans 14 amino acids. Trimming removed 3 bases from V and 8 bases from J; junction bases left unmatched: 2. Sequencing was performed on PBMCs, taken before TCRalphabeta/CD19-depleted stem cell transplant. The rearrangement links TRBV27 to TRBJ2-1; 12 nucleotides align to TRBD1. The TCR comes from a girl aged 2 to 9 with aplastic anemia, due to receive a stem cell transplant. The CDR3 DNA sequence: TGTGCCAGCAGTTTTGGGACAGGGGGCTATGAGCAGTTCTTC. This sequence encodes CASSFGTGGYEQFF.